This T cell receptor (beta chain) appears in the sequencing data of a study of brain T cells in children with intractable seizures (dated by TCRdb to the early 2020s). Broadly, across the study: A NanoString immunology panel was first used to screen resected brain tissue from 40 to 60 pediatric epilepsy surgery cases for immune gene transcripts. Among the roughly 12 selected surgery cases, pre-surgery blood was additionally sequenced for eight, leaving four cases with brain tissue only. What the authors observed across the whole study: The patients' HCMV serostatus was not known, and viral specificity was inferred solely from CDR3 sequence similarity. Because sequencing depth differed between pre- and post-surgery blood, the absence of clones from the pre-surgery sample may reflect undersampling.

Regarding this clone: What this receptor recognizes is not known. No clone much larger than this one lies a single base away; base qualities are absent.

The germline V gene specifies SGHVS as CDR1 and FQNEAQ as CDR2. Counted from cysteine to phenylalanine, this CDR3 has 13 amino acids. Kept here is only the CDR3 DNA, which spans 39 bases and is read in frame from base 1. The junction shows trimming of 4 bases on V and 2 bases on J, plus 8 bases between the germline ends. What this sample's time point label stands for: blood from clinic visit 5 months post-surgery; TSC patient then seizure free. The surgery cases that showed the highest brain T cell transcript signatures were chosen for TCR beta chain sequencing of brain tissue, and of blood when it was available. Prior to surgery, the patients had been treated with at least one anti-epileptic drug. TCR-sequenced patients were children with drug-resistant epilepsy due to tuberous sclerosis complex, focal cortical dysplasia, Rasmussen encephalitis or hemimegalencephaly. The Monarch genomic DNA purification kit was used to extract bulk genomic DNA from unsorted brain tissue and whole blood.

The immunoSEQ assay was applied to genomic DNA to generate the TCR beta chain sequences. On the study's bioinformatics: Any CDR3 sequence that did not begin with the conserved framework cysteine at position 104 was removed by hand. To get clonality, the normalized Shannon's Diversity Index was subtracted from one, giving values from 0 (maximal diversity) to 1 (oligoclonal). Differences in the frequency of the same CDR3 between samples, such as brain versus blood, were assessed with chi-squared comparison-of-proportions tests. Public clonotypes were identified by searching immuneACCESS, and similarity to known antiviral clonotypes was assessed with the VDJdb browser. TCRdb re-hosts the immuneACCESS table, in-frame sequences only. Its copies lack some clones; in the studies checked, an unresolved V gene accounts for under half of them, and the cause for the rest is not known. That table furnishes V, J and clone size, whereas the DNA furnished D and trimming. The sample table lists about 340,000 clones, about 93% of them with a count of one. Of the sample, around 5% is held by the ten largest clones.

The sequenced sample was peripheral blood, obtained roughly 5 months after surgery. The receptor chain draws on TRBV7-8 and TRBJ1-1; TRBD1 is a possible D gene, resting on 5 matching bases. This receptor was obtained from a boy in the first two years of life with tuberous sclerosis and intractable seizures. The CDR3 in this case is CASSYDSNTEAFF. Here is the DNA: TGTGCCAGCAGCTACGACAGTAACACTGAAGCTTTCTTT.